The present T cell receptor (beta chain) was sequenced within a study of blood T cell repertoires in COVID-19 (TCRdb year 2020). Turning to the overall study: Samples covering the acute and convalescent phases of COVID-19 were provided by collaborators in the United States, Italy and Spain. The prospective study material was composed of cDNA or gDNA derived from T cells, B-cell-depleted T cells, or PBMCs. Where HLA class I and class II types were available, the types were taken from metadata supplied by the sample provider, not from assay-based typing. The dataset comprised deeply sampled blood TCRbeta repertoires from subjects exposed to, actively infected with, or recovered from COVID-19. Sample metadata almost always included a de-identified subject ID, COVID-19 status, age in years and sex. The repertoires were released in a freely available public database meant as a resource for research on the immune response to SARS-CoV-2. Samples came from the ongoing ImmuneRACE study (first 160 participants) plus 1,254 subjects from 6 global collaborators. The study at large found these results: The quantity of clinical and demographic metadata differed by source and by participant and was supplied without curation.

TCRbeta CDR3 regions were amplified from genomic DNA using the immunoSEQ Assay, a bias-controlled multiplex PCR. As for the authors' bioinformatics: Within the assay, amplification of reference gene primers was used to estimate how many nucleated cells each sample contained. To quantify the absolute abundance of each unique TCRbeta CDR3 rearrangement, sequence reads were collapsed and filtered. Productive Simpson clonality was computed per sample as the square root of Simpson's diversity index over productive rearrangements. TCRdb re-hosts the immuneACCESS table, in-frame sequences only. Its copies lack some clones; in the studies checked, an unresolved V gene accounts for under half of them, and the cause for the rest is not known. Clone size and V and J calls were adopted from that table, with D and trimming inferred from the DNA. This sample comprises about 85,000 clones, about 86% of them detected only once. The ten largest account for roughly 6.2% of the sample.

Each collaborating institution followed its own protocols to collect whole blood in K2EDTA tubes. For TCRbeta analysis, collaborator samples were shipped as frozen whole blood, as isolated PBMCs, or as DNA extracted from either sample type. This clone was seen once. Its binding antigen is unknown. The input lacks base qualities; no much larger clone sits a single base away. Per the germline V gene, KGHDR is the CDR1 and SFDVKD is the CDR2. The germline ends are 11 bases apart after V is trimmed by 5 bases and J by 0 bases. The CDR3 covers 15 residues, taking in both the cysteine and the phenylalanine. The kept DNA is CDR3 alone, 45 bases in frame from the first base.

Sequencing was performed on peripheral blood. The clonotype originates from a man in his sixties with acute or convalescent COVID-19. The chain is assembled from TRBV24-1 and TRBJ2-3, with the D gene uncertain. For the CDR3, the sequence is CATSGVGFSTDTQYF. The DNA reads as follows: TGTGCCACCAGTGGTGTCGGGTTTAGCACAGATACGCAGTATTTT.